What follows are 31 T cell receptor beta chains derived from one specimen sequenced in a study of PD-1 blockade in classical Hodgkin lymphoma. Generated by immunoSEQ multiplex PCR, the TCRdb table keeps only in-frame clones and is missing some. In the table there are 34,000 or so clones, about four fifths of which are singletons. Documented time point: cycle 4 day 1 (C4D1), after 5 to 7 weeks of nivolumab. Each patient experienced a relapse that followed autologous stem cell transplantation, and brentuximab vedotin exposure varied. Sequencing used peripheral blood mononuclear cells (PBMCs), obtained before the fourth cycle of nivolumab. The source of these receptors is a human donor with classical Hodgkin lymphoma.

CDR3 protein: CASSESKGESYEQYF. In nucleotides, the CDR3 is TGCGCCAGCAGTGAGTCGAAAGGGGAGAGCTACGAGCAGTACTTC. The chain recombines TRBV10-1 with TRBJ2-7, with D perhaps matching TRBD1 or TRBD2 (5 bases each). The CDR3 loop spans 15 amino acids. Trimming removed 0 bases from V and 3 bases from J, with 12 bases in between. Germline CDR1 WNHNN, CDR2 SYGVQD (reference sequence).

The chain uses TRBV20-1 and TRBJ2-3, with 7 bases that match TRBD2. Unmatched junction bases numbered 4, after V lost 8 bases and J lost 5 bases. The CDR3 contains 11 residues. Germline CDR1 is DFQATT and CDR2 is SNEGSKA (reference sequence). The DNA for the CDR3 is TGCAGTTCAGGGAGGGTAGATACGCAGTATTTT. Residues: CSSGRVDTQYF.

The rearrangement joins TRBV28 to TRBJ2-5, with 9 bases aligning to TRBD1. Germline-derived CDR1 and CDR2 are MDHEN and SYDVKM. V dropped 4 bases and J dropped 5; count of bases not matched to a gene: 5. The CDR3 is made up of 14 amino acids. The CDR3 is CASSSGTGLETQYF. DNA for the CDR3: TGTGCCAGCAGTTCCGGGACAGGGCTTGAGACCCAGTACTTC.

This chain connects TRBV10-3 to TRBJ1-1; 9 bases are shared with TRBD1. V dropped 6 bases and J dropped 1; count of bases not matched to a gene: 3. The germline gives CDR1 ENHRY, CDR2 SYGVKD. CDR3 length: 14 residues. CDR3 nucleotide sequence: TGTGCCATCAGACAGGACAGGGGGAACACTGAAGCTTTCTTT. Translation gives CAIRQDRGNTEAFF.

V and J are TRBV21-1 and TRBJ2-2. TRBV21-1 constitutes a pseudogene. This CDR3 has 16 amino acids. In nucleotides, the CDR3 is TGTGCCAGCAGCATAGCCGGGACGAAAGTACACGGGGAGCTGTTTTTT. It yields the protein CASSIAGTKVHGELFF.

The CDR3 region has the DNA TGTGCCAGCTCACCGGGACTACAGTGGGCCAAAAACATTCAGTACTTC. It yields the protein CASSPGLQWAKNIQYF. This rearrangement joins TRBV18 to TRBJ2-4; 7 nucleotides line up with TRBD2. J was trimmed by 1 base and V by 3 bases; bases with no gene match: 6. The germline CDR1 and CDR2 sequences are KGHSH and LQKENI. CDR3 length: 16 amino acids.

The V and J genes are TRBV7-2 and TRBJ1-4, with D unresolved. Per the germline V gene, CDR1 is SGHTA and CDR2 is FQGNSA. This CDR3 is 14 amino acids long. Trimming removed 5 bases at V and 9 bases at J, with 16 bases between. CDR3 sequence reads: CASSLDFGSQKLFF. Here the CDR3 DNA reads TGTGCCAGCAGCCTGGACTTCGGAAGTCAAAAACTGTTTTTT.

CDR3 coding DNA: TGTGCCAGCAGTAAAGGACAGGGTACCCACGAGCAGTACGTC. This gives the protein CASSKGQGTHEQYV. The rearrangement links TRBV2 to TRBJ2-7, with 8 bases identical to TRBD1. This CDR3 is 14 amino acids long. V was clipped by 5 bases and J by 5 bases; unmatched bases: 8. Germline V lookup: CDR1 SNHLY, CDR2 FYNNEI.

This chain links TRBV27 with TRBJ1-1; D not resolved. V was pared by 6 bases and J by 3 bases, with 14 bases between. The CDR3 is made up of 14 amino acids. Germline assignment: CDR1 MNHEY and CDR2 SMNVEV (reference sequence). Here the CDR3 reads CASREGRAHTEAFF. Here the CDR3 DNA reads TGTGCCAGCAGGGAAGGGAGGGCGCACACTGAAGCTTTCTTT.

The rearrangement links TRBV5-8 to TRBJ2-7; a possible D gene is TRBD2 (5 bases). CDR1 and CDR2 (germline): SGHTS, YDEGEE. The CDR3 has 14 residues. With 0 bases removed from V and 1 base from J, the gap between germline ends came to 8 bases. The CDR3, as DNA: TGTGCCAGCAGCTTGGCCGGGGAATCCTACGAGCAGTACTTC. Translation: CASSLAGESYEQYF. Supplemented by reference TRBV5-8 and TRBJ2-7, the full variable domain reads EAGVTQSPTHLIKTRGQQATLRCSPISGHTSVYWYQQALGLGLQFLLWYDEGEERNRGNFPPRFSGRQFPNYSSELNVNALELEDSALYLCASSLAGESYEQYFGPGTRLTVT.

The rearrangement uses TRBV29-1 and TRBJ2-7, with D perhaps TRBD2 (6 bases). V was shortened by 4 bases and J by 6 bases, with 10 bases between the two germline ends. Germline V gene lookup returns CDR1 SQVTM and CDR2 ANQGSEA. The CDR3 has 11 amino acids. CDR3 sequence (DNA): TGCAGCGTTGGGGGGGACGGCGAGCAGTACTTC. Protein product: CSVGGDGEQYF.

V and J are TRBV28 and TRBJ1-2, with unresolved D. V was cut by 5 bases and J by 2 bases, with 15 bases left in between. CDR3 length: 15 amino acids. Germline V gene sequence: CDR1 MDHEN, CDR2 SYDVKM. The CDR3 loop is CASSQPGSLNYGYTF. The CDR3 DNA is TGTGCCAGCAGTCAGCCGGGATCATTAAACTATGGCTACACCTTC.

The genes are TRBV9 and TRBJ2-3, with a possible D match to TRBD2 (5 bases). The CDR3 loop spans 15 amino acids. The V and J ends lost 0 bases and 3 bases respectively, with 11 bases between them. Germline V gives CDR1 SGDLS, CDR2 YYNGEE. CDR3 sequence (DNA): TGTGCCAGCAGCGTAGGAAGGGCGGGTACAGATACGCAGTATTTT. It encodes CASSVGRAGTDTQYF.

J is TRBJ2-1 and V is TRBV5-5, with a possible D match to TRBD1 (6 bases). Between the trimmed V and J ends, which lost 7 bases and 3 bases, there was a span of 11 bases. The CDR3 contains 13 residues. CDR1 SGHKS and CDR2 YYEKEE come from the germline V gene (reference sequence). Written as DNA, the CDR3 is TGTGCCAGCGAGGGGGTGGGCTACAATGAGCAGTTCTTC. It is translated as CASEGVGYNEQFF. Drawing the rest from reference TRBV5-5 and TRBJ2-1, the complete variable domain is DAGVTQSPTHLIKTRGQQVTLRCSPISGHKSVSWYQQVLGQGPQFIFQYYEKEERGRGNFPDRFSARQFPNYSSELNVNALLLGDSALYLCASEGVGYNEQFFGPGTRLTVL.

The V call is TRBV9, the J call TRBJ2-2; 10 bases align to TRBD1. The J segment lost 4 bases and the V segment lost 0 bases, leaving 3 bases of the junction unmatched. CDR1 and CDR2 from the germline V gene are SGDLS and YYNGEE. The CDR3 covers 16 residues. The CDR3 is CASSVVGTGVTGELFF. Written as DNA, the CDR3 is TGTGCCAGCAGCGTAGTTGGGACAGGGGTCACCGGGGAGCTGTTTTTT.

The genes are TRBV28 and TRBJ2-3; no clear D. The V gene lost 3 bases and the J gene lost 6 bases, with 10 bases spanning the gap. The CDR3 is made up of 13 amino acids. CDR1 is MDHEN, CDR2 SYDVKM, per germline. CDR3 sequence: CASSFWDFDTQYF. CDR3 DNA: TGTGCCAGCAGTTTCTGGGATTTCGATACGCAGTATTTT.

This clone turned up a few times. The V and J genes are TRBV4-2 and TRBJ2-7, with 7 positions matching TRBD1. Per germline, CDR1 LGHNA and CDR2 YNFKEQ. The CDR3 spans 16 residues. Unmatched junction bases numbered 13, after V lost 6 bases and J lost 2 bases. The CDR3 protein is CASRQYRDSATYEQYF. In DNA, the CDR3 is TGTGCCAGCAGACAGTACCGGGACAGCGCGACCTACGAGCAGTACTTC.

The chain carries TRBV5-6 and TRBJ2-5; D not resolved. Trimming stripped 0 bases from V and 2 bases from J, with 8 bases between. The CDR3 consists of 14 residues. Germline V CDR1 and CDR2: SGHDT, YYEEEE. The CDR3, as DNA: TGTGCCAGCAGCTTGGAGTTCTTTCAAGAGACCCAGTACTTC. Translation: CASSLEFFQETQYF.

The V and J genes are TRBV7-8 and TRBJ1-5; D is uncertain. This CDR3 has 13 residues. V was pared by 3 bases and J by 2 bases, with 5 bases between. Germline-derived CDR1 and CDR2 are SGHVS and FQNEAQ. CDR3 sequence: CASSFGGNQPQHF. As DNA, the CDR3 is TGTGCCAGCAGCTTTGGGGGCAATCAGCCCCAGCATTTT.

The chain combines TRBV4-3 with TRBJ1-5; TRBD1 is a possible D gene (5 bases). The germline gives CDR1 LGHNA, CDR2 YSLEER. V shed 0 bases and J shed 9 bases, with 12 bases lying between them. This CDR3 comprises 14 residues. DNA for the CDR3: TGCGCCAGCAGCCAAGACAGGGCGGTAGGGCCCCAGCATTTT. Its protein is CASSQDRAVGPQHF.

The chain has TRBV5-6 and TRBJ1-2; D is unclear. CDR1 and CDR2 (germline): SGHDT, YYEEEE. The CDR3 runs to 16 residues. V dropped 1 base and J dropped 4 bases, with 17 bases sitting between them. CDR3: CASSLTRIRLFYGYTF. In DNA, the CDR3 is TGTGCCAGCAGCTTGACGCGGATTCGTCTCTTCTATGGCTACACCTTC.

The rearrangement joins TRBV14 to TRBJ1-1; possible D gene TRBD1, 6 bases. Trimming stripped 1 base from V and 6 bases from J, with 15 bases between. The CDR3 runs to 15 residues. From germline, CDR1 is SGHDN and CDR2 FVKESK. CDR3 sequence reads: CASSQASGVIAEAFF. The CDR3 region has the DNA TGTGCCAGCAGCCAAGCGTCAGGGGTCATCGCTGAAGCTTTCTTT. The full variable domain, completed using reference TRBV14 and TRBJ1-1, is EAGVTQFPSHSVIEKGQTVTLRCDPISGHDNLYWYRRVMGKEIKFLLHFVKESKQDESGMPNNRFLAERTGGTYSTLKVQPAELEDSGVYFCASSQASGVIAEAFFGQGTRLTVV.

The chain is built from TRBV5-1 and TRBJ1-6; D is ambiguous. The CDR3 contains 14 residues. Trimming pared 1 base from V and 5 bases from J, leaving 7 bases between. CDR1 SGHRS and CDR2 YFSETQ come from the germline V gene. The DNA for the CDR3 is TGCGCCAGCAGCTTGTCAGGCAATAATTCACCCCTCCACTTT. It codes for CASSLSGNNSPLHF.

V usage is TRBV9 and J usage is TRBJ1-3; possibly TRBD1 for D (6 bases). Germline CDR1 SGDLS, CDR2 YYNGEE. V was pared by 5 bases and J by 2 bases, with 11 bases between. The CDR3 covers 14 residues. The CDR3: CASSIGGTGNTIYF. DNA for the CDR3: TGTGCCAGCAGTATAGGGGGGACTGGAAACACCATATATTTT.

The chain employs TRBV4-2 and TRBJ2-1; a weak D match, TRBD2 (6 bases). Germline lookup yields CDR1 LGHNA and CDR2 YNFKEQ. The V gene lost 4 bases and the J gene lost 2 bases, with 15 bases spanning the gap. The CDR3 is 16 residues long. CDR3 region: CASSLSGDQTYNEQFF. As DNA, the CDR3 is TGTGCCAGCAGCCTTTCGGGGGACCAAACCTACAATGAGCAGTTCTTC.

The count of this clone is one. The chain has TRBV7-9 and TRBJ2-2, with D possibly being TRBD1 (5 bases). The CDR3 runs 14 residues. The V end lost 2 bases, the J end lost 3 bases, and 7 bases lay between the germline ends. Germline lookup yields CDR1 SEHNR and CDR2 FQNEAQ (reference sequence). As DNA, the CDR3 is TGTGCCAGCAGCTTAATAGGGGACACCGGGGAGCTGTTTTTT. It codes for CASSLIGDTGELFF.

The rearrangement joins TRBV2 to TRBJ1-2, with D uncertain. Germline V CDR1 and CDR2: SNHLY, FYNNEI. Trimming shortened V by 3 bases and J by 8 bases, and 13 bases separated the two germline ends. There are 13 residues in the CDR3. Written as DNA, the CDR3 is TGTGCCAGCAGTGAGAGGGCAGGCGACGGCTACACCTTC. Protein sequence: CASSERAGDGYTF.

With regard to this clone: One end of the junction varies from germline; a read error may be responsible. V is TRBV7-9 and J is TRBJ2-2, with D tentatively TRBD2 (5 bases). Germline lookup yields CDR1 SEHNR and CDR2 FQNEAQ (reference sequence). The CDR3 is made up of 16 amino acids. The CDR3 loop is CASSQAQRRNTGELFF. In DNA form, the CDR3 reads TGCGCCAGCAGCCAAGCGCAGCGGAGGAACACCGGGGAGCTGTTTTTT.

The chain joins TRBV4-2 to TRBJ1-5; D gene uncertain. The CDR3 covers 15 residues. V lost 0 bases and J 3 bases, leaving 9 bases between the germline ends. Germline CDR1 reads LGHNA; CDR2 reads YNFKEQ. The CDR3, as DNA: TGTGCCAGCAGCCAAGAGAAACGACCCAATCAGCCCCAGCATTTT. Its protein is CASSQEKRPNQPQHF.

V is TRBV29-1 and J is TRBJ1-2; D is ambiguous. V lost 7 bases and J lost 4, with 22 bases in between. This CDR3 is 15 amino acids long. Germline V gene sequence: CDR1 SQVTM, CDR2 ANQGSEA. The CDR3 DNA sequence: TGCAGCGCCGGGCCCCCATTCCTACCTAGCTATGGCTACACCTTC. Encoded protein: CSAGPPFLPSYGYTF.

The V and J genes are TRBV2 and TRBJ1-1; possibly TRBD1 for D (6 bases). Trimming stripped 5 bases from V and 5 bases from J, with 15 bases between. The CDR3 consists of 14 residues. CDR1 and CDR2 (germline): SNHLY, FYNNEI. CDR3 residues: CASSPQGSRTEAFF. CDR3 sequence (DNA): TGTGCCAGCAGTCCTCAGGGGTCGCGGACTGAAGCTTTCTTT.